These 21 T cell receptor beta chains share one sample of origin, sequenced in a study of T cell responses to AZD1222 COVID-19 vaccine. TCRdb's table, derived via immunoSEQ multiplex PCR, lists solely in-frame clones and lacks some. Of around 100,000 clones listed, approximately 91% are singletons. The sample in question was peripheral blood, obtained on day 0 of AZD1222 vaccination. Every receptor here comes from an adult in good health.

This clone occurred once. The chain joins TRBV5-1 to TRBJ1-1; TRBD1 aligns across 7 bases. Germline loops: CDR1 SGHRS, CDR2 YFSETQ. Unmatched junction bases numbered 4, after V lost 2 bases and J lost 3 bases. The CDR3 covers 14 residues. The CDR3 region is CASSFWGTDTEAFF. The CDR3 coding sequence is TGCGCCAGCAGCTTTTGGGGGACAGACACTGAAGCTTTCTTT.

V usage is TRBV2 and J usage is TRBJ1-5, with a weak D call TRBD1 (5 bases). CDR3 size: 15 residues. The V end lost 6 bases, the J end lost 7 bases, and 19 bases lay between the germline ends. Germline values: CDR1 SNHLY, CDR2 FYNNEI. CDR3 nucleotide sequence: TGTGCCAGCAGAGGCCGGGGCGCCGGTCGACAGCCCCAGCATTTT. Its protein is CASRGRGAGRQPQHF.

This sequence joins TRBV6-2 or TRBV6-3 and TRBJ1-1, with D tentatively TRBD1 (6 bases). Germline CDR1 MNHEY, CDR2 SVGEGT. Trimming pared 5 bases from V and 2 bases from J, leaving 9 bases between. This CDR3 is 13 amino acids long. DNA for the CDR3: TGTGCCAGCAGTAACAGGGAAAACACTGAAGCTTTCTTT. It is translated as CASSNRENTEAFF.

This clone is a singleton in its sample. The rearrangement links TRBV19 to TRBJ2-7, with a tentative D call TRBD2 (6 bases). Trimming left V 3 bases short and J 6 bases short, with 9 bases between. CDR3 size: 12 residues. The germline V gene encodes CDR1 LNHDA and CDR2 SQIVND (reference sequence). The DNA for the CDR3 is TGTGCCAGTAGTATCGGAGGGTTCGAGCAGTACTTC. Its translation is CASSIGGFEQYF.

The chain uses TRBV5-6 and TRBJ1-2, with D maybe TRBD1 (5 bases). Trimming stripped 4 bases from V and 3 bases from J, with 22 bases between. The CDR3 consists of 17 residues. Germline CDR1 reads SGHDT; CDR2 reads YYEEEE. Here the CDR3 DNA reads TGTGCCAGCAGCCCTATTCCAGGACATTCACTCGACTATGGCTACACCTTC. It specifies CASSPIPGHSLDYGYTF.

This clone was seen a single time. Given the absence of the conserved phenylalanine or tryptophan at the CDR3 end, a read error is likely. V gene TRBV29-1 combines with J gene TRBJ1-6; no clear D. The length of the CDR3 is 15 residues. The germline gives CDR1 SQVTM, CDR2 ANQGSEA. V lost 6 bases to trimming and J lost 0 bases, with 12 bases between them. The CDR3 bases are TGCAGCGTCCACAGACCCAGCTCCTATAATTCACCCCTCCACCTT. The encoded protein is CSVHRPSSYNSPLHL.

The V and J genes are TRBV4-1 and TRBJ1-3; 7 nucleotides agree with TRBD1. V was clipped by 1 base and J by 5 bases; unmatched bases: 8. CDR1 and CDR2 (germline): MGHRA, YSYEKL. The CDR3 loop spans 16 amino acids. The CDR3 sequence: CASSQAEQGVRNTIYF. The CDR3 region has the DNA TGCGCCAGCAGCCAAGCCGAGCAGGGGGTTAGAAACACCATATATTTT.

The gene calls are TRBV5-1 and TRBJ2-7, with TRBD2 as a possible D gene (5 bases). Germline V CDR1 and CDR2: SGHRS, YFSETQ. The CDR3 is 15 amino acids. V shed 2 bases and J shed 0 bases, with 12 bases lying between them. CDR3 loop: CASSLVTGSSYEQYF. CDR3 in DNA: TGCGCCAGCAGCTTAGTTACGGGGAGCTCCTACGAGCAGTACTTC.

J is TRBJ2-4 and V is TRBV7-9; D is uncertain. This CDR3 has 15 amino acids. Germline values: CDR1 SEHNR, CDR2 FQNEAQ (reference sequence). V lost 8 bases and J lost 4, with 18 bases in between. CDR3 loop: CASLRAHDGKNIQYF. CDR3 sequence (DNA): TGTGCCAGCCTTCGGGCCCACGACGGTAAAAACATTCAGTACTTC.

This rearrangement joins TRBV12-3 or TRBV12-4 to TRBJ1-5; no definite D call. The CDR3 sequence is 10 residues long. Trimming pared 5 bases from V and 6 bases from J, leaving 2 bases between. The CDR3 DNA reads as TGTGCCAGCAGTCGTCAGCCCCAGCATTTT. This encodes CASSRQPQHF.

CDR3: CASSPENRGEKLFF. CDR3 DNA: TGCGCCAGCAGCCCGGAGAATCGGGGGGAAAAACTGTTTTTT. The chain joins TRBV5-1 to TRBJ1-4; D perhaps matches TRBD1 (5 bases). V lost 4 bases and J lost 8, with 15 bases in between. The CDR3 is 14 amino acids. Looked up from germline, CDR1 is SGHRS and CDR2 is YFSETQ.

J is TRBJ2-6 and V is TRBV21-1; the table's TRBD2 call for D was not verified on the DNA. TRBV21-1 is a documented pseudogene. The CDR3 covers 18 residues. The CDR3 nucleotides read TGTGCCAGCAGCAATCACAGCGGGGGGAGACCTGGGGCCAACGTCCTGACTTTC. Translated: CASSNHSGGRPGANVLTF.

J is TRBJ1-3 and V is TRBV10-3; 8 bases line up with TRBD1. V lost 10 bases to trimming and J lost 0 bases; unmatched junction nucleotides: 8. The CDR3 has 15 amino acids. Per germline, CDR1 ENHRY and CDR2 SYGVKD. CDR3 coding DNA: TGTGCCAGCCGGGACAGGAGCAGCTCTGGAAACACCATATATTTT. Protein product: CASRDRSSSGNTIYF.

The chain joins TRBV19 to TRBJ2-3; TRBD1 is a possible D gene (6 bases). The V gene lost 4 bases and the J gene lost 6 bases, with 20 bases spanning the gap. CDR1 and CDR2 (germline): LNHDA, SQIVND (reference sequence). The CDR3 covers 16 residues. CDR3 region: CASSNPLVGAADTQYF. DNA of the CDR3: TGTGCCAGTAGTAACCCCTTGGTGGGGGCGGCGGATACGCAGTATTTT.

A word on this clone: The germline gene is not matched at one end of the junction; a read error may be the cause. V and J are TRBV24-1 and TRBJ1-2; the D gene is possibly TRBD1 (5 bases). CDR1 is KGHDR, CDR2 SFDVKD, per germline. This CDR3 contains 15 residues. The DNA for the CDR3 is TGTGCCACCAGTGATTTGGGCAGGGAAAGGACCCCCAACCCATTC. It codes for CATSDLGRERTPNPF.

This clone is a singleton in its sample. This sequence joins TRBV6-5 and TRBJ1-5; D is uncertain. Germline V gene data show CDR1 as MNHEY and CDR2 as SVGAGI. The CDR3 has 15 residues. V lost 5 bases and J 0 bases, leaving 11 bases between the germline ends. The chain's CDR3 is CASSQYGSSNQPQHF. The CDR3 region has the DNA TGTGCCAGCAGTCAATATGGTTCTAGCAATCAGCCCCAGCATTTT.

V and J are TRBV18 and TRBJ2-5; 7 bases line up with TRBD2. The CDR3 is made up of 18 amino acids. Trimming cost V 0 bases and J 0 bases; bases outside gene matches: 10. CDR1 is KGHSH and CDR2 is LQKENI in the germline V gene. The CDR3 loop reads CASSPPKWGGSDQETQYF. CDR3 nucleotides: TGTGCCAGCTCACCACCTAAGTGGGGGGGATCCGACCAAGAGACCCAGTACTTC.

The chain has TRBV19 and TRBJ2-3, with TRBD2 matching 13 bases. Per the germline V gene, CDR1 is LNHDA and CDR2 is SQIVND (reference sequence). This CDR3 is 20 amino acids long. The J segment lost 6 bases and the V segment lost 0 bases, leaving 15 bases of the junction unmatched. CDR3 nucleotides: TGTGCCAGTAGTATAGATCTATCGGGGACTAGCGGGGCCCTAGGGGATACGCAGTATTTT. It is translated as CASSIDLSGTSGALGDTQYF.

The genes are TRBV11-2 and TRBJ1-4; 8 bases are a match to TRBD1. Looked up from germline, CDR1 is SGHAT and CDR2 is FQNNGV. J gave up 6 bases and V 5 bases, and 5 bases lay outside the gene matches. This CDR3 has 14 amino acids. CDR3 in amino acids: CASSLQGAYEKLFF. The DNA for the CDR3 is TGTGCCAGCAGCCTGCAGGGGGCGTATGAAAAACTGTTTTTT.

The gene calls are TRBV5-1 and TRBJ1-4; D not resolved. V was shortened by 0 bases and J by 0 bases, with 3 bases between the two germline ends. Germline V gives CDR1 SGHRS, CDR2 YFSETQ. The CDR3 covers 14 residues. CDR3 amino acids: CASSLDSTNEKLFF. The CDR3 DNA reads TGCGCCAGCAGCTTGGACTCAACTAATGAAAAACTGTTTTTT. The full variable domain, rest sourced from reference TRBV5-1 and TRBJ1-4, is KAGVTQTPRYLIKTRGQQVTLSCSPISGHRSVSWYQQTPGQGLQFLFEYFSETQRNKGNFPGRFSGRQFSNSRSEMNVSTLELGDSALYLCASSLDSTNEKLFFGSGTQLSVL.

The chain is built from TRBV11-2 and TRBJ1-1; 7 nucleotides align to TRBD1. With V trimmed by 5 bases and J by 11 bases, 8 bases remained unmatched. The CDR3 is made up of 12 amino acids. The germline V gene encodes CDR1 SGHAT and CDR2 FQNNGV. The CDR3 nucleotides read TGTGCCAGCAGCGATGTGACAGGGCGGGCTTTCTTT. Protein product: CASSDVTGRAFF.